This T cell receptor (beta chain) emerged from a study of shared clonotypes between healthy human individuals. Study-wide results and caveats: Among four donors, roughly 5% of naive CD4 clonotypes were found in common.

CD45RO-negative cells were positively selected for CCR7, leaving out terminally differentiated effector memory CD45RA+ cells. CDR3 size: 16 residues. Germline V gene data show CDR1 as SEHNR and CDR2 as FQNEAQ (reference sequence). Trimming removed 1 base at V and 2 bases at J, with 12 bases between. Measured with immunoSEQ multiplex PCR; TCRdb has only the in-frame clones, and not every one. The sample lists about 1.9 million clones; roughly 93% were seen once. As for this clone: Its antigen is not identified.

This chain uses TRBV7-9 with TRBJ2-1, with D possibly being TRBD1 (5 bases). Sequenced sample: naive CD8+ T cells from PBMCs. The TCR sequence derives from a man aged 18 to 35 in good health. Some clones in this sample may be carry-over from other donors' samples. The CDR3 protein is CASSLDSGWPYNEQFF. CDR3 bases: TGTGCCAGCAGCTTAGATTCAGGGTGGCCCTACAATGAGCAGTTCTTC. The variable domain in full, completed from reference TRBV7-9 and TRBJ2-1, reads DTGVSQNPRHKITKRGQNVTFRCDPISEHNRLYWYRQTLGQGPEFLTYFQNEAQLEKSRLLSDRFSAERPKGSFSTLEIQRTEQGDSAMYLCASSLDSGWPYNEQFFGPGTRLTVL.